This T cell receptor (beta chain) derives from a study of cytomegalovirus exposure and HLA in healthy donors. The CDR3 is 15 residues long. Trimming pared 5 bases from V and 3 bases from J, leaving 11 bases between. CDR1 is SEHNR, CDR2 FQNEAQ, per germline (reference sequence). 13 Jbeta primers and 60 Vbeta primers were used for the PCR. Using immunoSEQ multiplex PCR, the repertoire was profiled, and TCRdb retains in-frame clones only, with some absent. This sample has roughly 100,000 clones, with around 70% found just once. The TCR comes from a man aged 40-50 years in good health and CMV-seronegative. Sequenced material: PBMCs. V gene TRBV7-9 combines with J gene TRBJ1-6; possible D gene TRBD1, 5 bases. CDR3 bases: TGTGCCAGCAGCGAAGGACAAAACTATAATTCACCCCTCCACTTT. It specifies CASSEGQNYNSPLHF.